The 6 T cell receptor beta chains listed next were all sequenced from one sample in a study of blood T cell repertoires in COVID-19. The method was immunoSEQ multiplex PCR; TCRdb's version includes in-frame clones alone and lacks a portion of them. Among 400,000 to 450,000 clones listed, around 89% were seen once. What was sequenced was peripheral blood. Receptor source: a woman in her thirties or forties with COVID-19, enrolled during active disease.

The V and J genes are TRBV12-3 or TRBV12-4 and TRBJ2-1, with D possibly matching TRBD1 (6 bases). V dropped 6 bases and J dropped 8 bases, with 14 bases sitting between them. The CDR3 is 13 amino acids. The CDR3 loop reads CASRRDILDEQFF. CDR3 DNA: TGTGCCAGCAGACGGGACATTTTGGATGAGCAGTTCTTC.

The V and J genes are TRBV11-2 and TRBJ2-3; 16 bases map to TRBD2. This CDR3 is built from 21 residues. In germline, CDR1 is SGHAT, CDR2 FQNNGV. The V and J ends lost 6 bases and 0 bases, in that order; junction bases with no gene match: 15. The CDR3 DNA reads as TGTGCCAGCAGTTCACTTACGGGACTAGCGGGGGGGGGCACTAGCACAGATACGCAGTATTTT. The encoded protein is CASSSLTGLAGGGTSTDTQYF.

This clone came up once. This sequence joins TRBV12-3 or TRBV12-4 and TRBJ1-5; D might be TRBD1 (5 bases). Deletions cut 6 bases from V and 7 bases from J, with 10 bases between. The CDR3 runs 12 residues. CDR3 protein: CASSFRVQPQHF. The CDR3 DNA reads TGTGCCAGCAGCTTCAGGGTCCAGCCCCAGCATTTT.

The chain uses TRBV28 and TRBJ2-3, with D possibly TRBD1 on 5 matching bases. Per the germline V gene, CDR1 is MDHEN and CDR2 is SYDVKM. This CDR3 has 12 amino acids. Between the trimmed V and J ends, which lost 5 bases and 5 bases, there was a span of 8 bases. CDR3 residues: CASSDSLDTQYF. Here the CDR3 DNA reads TGTGCCAGCAGTGACAGCTTAGATACGCAGTATTTT. The full variable domain, with the rest looked up from reference TRBV28 and TRBJ2-3, is DVKVTQSSRYLVKRTGEKVFLECVQDMDHENMFWYRQDPGLGLRLIYFSYDVKMKEKGDIPEGYSVSREKKERFSLILESASTNQTSMYLCASSDSLDTQYFGPGTRLTVL.

V usage is TRBV7-8 and J usage is TRBJ2-1; the match to TRBD2 covers 13 bases. Germline assignment: CDR1 SGHVS and CDR2 FQNEAQ. The junction had 10 bases not matched to a gene; V was cut back by 5 bases and J by 0 bases. The CDR3 has 19 residues. The CDR3 region is CASSVGGLAGWSSYNEQFF. The DNA for the CDR3 is TGTGCCAGCAGCGTGGGGGGACTAGCGGGGTGGAGCTCCTACAATGAGCAGTTCTTC.

CDR3 protein: CASSGGGSGLYGYTF. CDR3 coding DNA: TGTGCCAGCAGCGGGGGGGGATCGGGGCTCTATGGCTACACCTTC. V gene TRBV7-2 combines with J gene TRBJ1-2; the D gene is possibly TRBD1 (5 bases). Trimming took off 5 bases at V and 4 bases at J, with 17 bases between the two ends. The germline gives CDR1 SGHTA, CDR2 FQGNSA. The CDR3 totals 15 residues. Complete variable domain (other parts from reference TRBV7-2 and TRBJ1-2): GAGVSQSPSNKVTEKGKDVELRCDPISGHTALYWYRQSLGQGLEFLIYFQGNSAPDKSGLPSDRFSAERTGGSVSTLTIQRTQQEDSAVYLCASSGGGSGLYGYTFGSGTRLTVV.